Listed below are T cell receptor beta chains from one sample, sequenced in a study of OX40 agonist ivuxolimab in advanced cancers. Measured with immunoSEQ multiplex PCR; TCRdb has only the in-frame clones, and not every one. The data show 90,000 to 100,000 clones, about nine tenths seen once. Source: CD4+ or CD8+ T cells sorted from blood, taken in a trial of the OX40 agonist ivuxolimab. The receptors were gathered from an adult with an advanced solid tumor such as melanoma, head and neck, liver or kidney cancer. Both conserved end residues are part of each CDR3. The order of the fields is clone size, V gene, D gene, J gene, CDR3 protein, CDR3 DNA. D genes are given only for firm matches. Not every row has a clone size; where given, it reads once, few, many or a size class.

-	TRBV25-1	TRBD2	TRBJ2-1	CATQLAGVGFF	TGTGCCACCCAACTAGCGGGAGTTGGGTTCTTC
-	TRBV12-2	-	TRBJ1-5	CASHTSRGNQPQHF	TGTGCAAGTCACACCTCCAGAGGAAATCAGCCCCAGCATTTT
few	TRBV28	-	TRBJ1-5	CASSWTVNQPQHF	TGTGCCAGCAGTTGGACAGTTAATCAGCCCCAGCATTTT
-	TRBV4-3	-	TRBJ1-1	CASSQDDGGDTEAFF	TGCGCCAGCAGCCAAGATGACGGGGGGGACACTGAAGCTTTCTTT
-	TRBV4-2	-	TRBJ2-1	CASSQDGGAAGNEQFF	TGTGCCAGCAGCCAAGATGGTGGGGCCGCAGGAAATGAGCAGTTCTTC
-	TRBV28	-	TRBJ1-2	CASSFHGLRYGYTF	TGTGCCAGCAGTTTTCACGGTTTACGCTATGGCTACACCTTC
-	TRBV29-1	TRBD2	TRBJ2-3	CSAREGITDTQYF	TGCAGCGCGAGGGAGGGGATCACAGATACGCAGTATTTT
many	TRBV29-1	TRBD1	TRBJ1-5	CSVWTGGGQPQHF	TGCAGCGTTTGGACAGGTGGGGGGCAGCCCCAGCATTTT
-	TRBV27	-	TRBJ1-6	CASSLSWGSDNSPLHF	TGTGCCAGCAGTTTATCTTGGGGCTCTGATAATTCACCCCTCCACTTT
-	TRBV6-5	TRBD1	TRBJ1-6	CASSRRDRGSPLHF	TGTGCCAGCAGTCGCAGGGACAGGGGCTCACCCCTCCACTTT
-	TRBV7-6	TRBD1	TRBJ1-2	CASSPSDRVGYGYTF	TGTGCCAGCAGCCCCTCGGACAGGGTCGGCTATGGCTACACCTTC
-	TRBV5-5	-	TRBJ1-1	CASSLNGAIEAFF	TGTGCCAGCAGCTTGAACGGGGCGATTGAAGCTTTCTTT
-	TRBV29-1	TRBD1	TRBJ1-2	CSVGGTGLGYTF	TGCAGCGTGGGGGGGACAGGCTTGGGCTACACCTTC
-	TRBV20-1	-	TRBJ2-7	CSATTGYEQYF	TGCAGTGCCACAACCGGCTACGAGCAGTACTTC
-	TRBV5-1	TRBD1	TRBJ2-2	CASTRQGNTGELFF	TGCGCCAGCACCCGACAGGGGAACACCGGGGAGCTGTTTTTT
-	TRBV19	-	TRBJ2-5	CASSIGSQETQYF	TGTGCCAGTAGTATAGGCAGCCAAGAGACCCAGTACTTC
-	TRBV5-4	-	TRBJ2-1	CASSGGGSSSYNEQFF	TGTGCCAGCAGCGGGGGCGGCTCGAGCTCCTACAATGAGCAGTTCTTC
-	TRBV19	TRBD2	TRBJ2-1	CASSSSGTSGTFSSYNEQFF	TGTGCCAGTAGTTCCTCCGGGACTAGCGGGACCTTTAGCTCCTACAATGAGCAGTTCTTC
-	TRBV27	-	TRBJ1-1	CASRVIGAFQAEAFF	TGTGCCAGCAGAGTTATTGGGGCCTTCCAGGCTGAAGCTTTCTTT
-	TRBV19	TRBD1	TRBJ2-5	CASTSGQKQETQYF	TGTGCCAGTACCTCGGGACAGAAACAAGAGACCCAGTACTTC
-	TRBV7-2	TRBD2	TRBJ2-7	CASSLVAGNEQYF	TGTGCCAGCAGCTTAGTAGCGGGAAACGAGCAGTACTTC
-	TRBV5-1	-	TRBJ2-3	CASSSGTSTDTQYF	TGCGCCAGCAGCTCGGGGACAAGCACAGATACGCAGTATTTT
-	TRBV2	-	TRBJ1-1	CASSTRKGVNTEAFF	TGTGCCAGCAGTACTAGGAAGGGAGTGAACACTGAAGCTTTCTTT
few	TRBV4-1	-	TRBJ1-5	CASARSYNQPQHF	TGCGCCAGCGCCAGGAGTTACAATCAGCCCCAGCATTTT
-	TRBV7-9	TRBD1	TRBJ1-1	CASSPQGAGTEAFF	TGTGCCAGCAGCCCCCAGGGGGCTGGCACTGAAGCTTTCTTT
-	TRBV19	TRBD2	TRBJ2-1	CASMKREENEQFF	TGTGCCAGTATGAAGCGGGAGGAAAATGAGCAGTTCTTC
few	TRBV14	-	TRBJ2-1	CASSQDLTGWIYNEQFF	TGTGCCAGCAGCCAAGATCTGACGGGATGGATATACAATGAGCAGTTCTTC
-	TRBV7-6	TRBD2	TRBJ2-2	CASSLGQGGLAGELFF	TGTGCCAGCAGCTTAGGGCAGGGAGGACTAGCCGGGGAGCTGTTTTTT
-	TRBV10-3	TRBD2	TRBJ2-1	CAISVTSGRFEVNEQFF	TGTGCCATCAGTGTTACTAGCGGAAGATTTGAAGTCAATGAGCAGTTCTTC
-	TRBV5-6	-	TRBJ1-1	CASSQGSGTEAFF	TGTGCCAGCAGCCAGGGATCGGGCACTGAAGCTTTCTTT
-	TRBV5-1	-	TRBJ2-7	CASSPYRVHSYEQYF	TGCGCCAGCAGCCCATACAGGGTTCACTCCTACGAGCAGTACTTC
-	TRBV5-6	TRBD2	TRBJ2-1	CASSYGTSGFNEQFF	TGTGCCAGCAGCTATGGGACTAGCGGGTTCAATGAGCAGTTCTTC
-	TRBV25-1	-	TRBJ2-7	CASRARDFPYEQYF	TGTGCCAGCAGAGCCCGGGATTTTCCCTACGAGCAGTACTTC
once	TRBV4-2	-	TRBJ2-5	CASSQDQREETQYF	TGTGCCAGCAGCCAAGATCAACGGGAAGAGACCCAGTACTTC
-	TRBV7-2	-	TRBJ2-5	CASSPRASQEAQYF	TGTGCCAGCAGCCCCAGGGCGAGCCAAGAGGCCCAGTACTTC
-	TRBV5-8	-	TRBJ1-1	CASAPQGFNTEAFF	TGTGCCAGCGCCCCCCAGGGGTTCAACACTGAAGCTTTCTTT
-	TRBV18	TRBD1	TRBJ2-3	CASSADRGQTTQYF	TGTGCCAGCTCAGCAGACAGGGGGCAAACAACGCAGTATTTT
-	TRBV18	-	TRBJ2-7	CASSPPGSVFEQYF	TGTGCCAGCTCACCACCGGGGAGTGTTTTTGAGCAGTACTTC
-	TRBV6-1	-	TRBJ1-2	CASSEDKRYTGYTF	TGTGCCAGCAGTGAAGACAAGAGGTACACTGGCTACACCTTC
-	TRBV2	TRBD2	TRBJ2-1	CASRTGLAGGPQFF	TGTGCCAGCAGAACGGGACTAGCGGGAGGGCCACAGTTCTTC
-	TRBV11-2	TRBD1	TRBJ1-5	CASSGGVGQSNQPQHF	TGTGCCAGCAGCGGGGGGGTGGGACAGTCTAATCAGCCCCAGCATTTT
-	TRBV27	TRBD2	TRBJ2-6	CASSLTVAGLSSGANVLTF	TGTGCCAGCAGTTTAACTGTAGCGGGACTCAGCTCTGGGGCCAACGTCCTGACTTTC
once	TRBV29-1	-	TRBJ2-3	CSALTSSSTDTQYF	TGCAGCGCCTTGACTTCATCTAGCACAGATACGCAGTATTTT
-	TRBV28	-	TRBJ2-2	CASSFPLGQGSTGELFF	TGTGCCAGCAGTTTTCCGCTTGGGCAGGGGAGCACCGGGGAGCTGTTTTTT
-	TRBV6-5	-	TRBJ2-1	CASSFAGGPRNEQFF	TGTGCCAGCAGTTTCGCAGGGGGGCCCCGCAATGAGCAGTTCTTC
-	TRBV7-2	-	TRBJ1-1	CASSLAEGGTEAFF	TGTGCCAGCAGCTTAGCCGAGGGTGGCACTGAAGCTTTCTTT
-	TRBV29-1	-	TRBJ1-2	CSALSGGPGGYGYTF	TGCAGCGCCCTCTCCGGGGGACCCGGGGGGTATGGCTACACCTTC
-	TRBV5-1	TRBD2	TRBJ2-1	CASSPSGSSYNEQFF	TGCGCCAGCAGCCCGAGCGGGAGTTCCTACAATGAGCAGTTCTTC
-	TRBV28	-	TRBJ1-2	CASTVGNYGYTF	TGTGCCAGCACCGTCGGAAACTATGGCTACACCTTC
-	TRBV5-1	-	TRBJ2-2	CASSPPGGRNTGELFF	TGCGCCAGCAGCCCCCCAGGTGGGAGGAACACCGGGGAGCTGTTTTTT
-	TRBV28	TRBD2	TRBJ2-2	CASSWWEGLAGEANTGELFF	TGTGCCAGCAGTTGGTGGGAAGGACTAGCGGGGGAAGCGAACACCGGGGAGCTGTTTTTT
-	TRBV13	TRBD1	TRBJ1-2	CASSLTGGYGYTF	TGTGCCAGCAGCTTGACAGGGGGCTATGGCTACACCTTC
-	TRBV6-5	TRBD1	TRBJ1-2	CASSSDRGYGYTF	TGTGCCAGCAGTTCTGACAGGGGATATGGCTACACCTTC
-	TRBV6-1	TRBD1	TRBJ1-2	CASRLQPGQAYGYTF	TGTGCCAGCAGGCTCCAACCTGGACAGGCCTATGGCTACACCTTC
-	TRBV5-1	TRBD2	TRBJ2-3	CASSWGLATDTQYF	TGCGCCAGCAGCTGGGGACTAGCCACAGATACGCAGTATTTT
few	TRBV6-5	-	TRBJ1-1	CASRRDGNTEAFF	TGTGCCAGCAGGAGGGACGGGAACACTGAAGCTTTCTTT
-	TRBV11-3	-	TRBJ2-1	CASSLGFKGNNEQFF	TGTGCCAGCAGCTTGGGGTTTAAGGGGAACAATGAGCAGTTCTTC
-	TRBV10-3	-	TRBJ1-3	CASKGDSRGNTIYF	TGTGCCAGTAAGGGGGATTCTCGGGGAAACACCATATATTTT